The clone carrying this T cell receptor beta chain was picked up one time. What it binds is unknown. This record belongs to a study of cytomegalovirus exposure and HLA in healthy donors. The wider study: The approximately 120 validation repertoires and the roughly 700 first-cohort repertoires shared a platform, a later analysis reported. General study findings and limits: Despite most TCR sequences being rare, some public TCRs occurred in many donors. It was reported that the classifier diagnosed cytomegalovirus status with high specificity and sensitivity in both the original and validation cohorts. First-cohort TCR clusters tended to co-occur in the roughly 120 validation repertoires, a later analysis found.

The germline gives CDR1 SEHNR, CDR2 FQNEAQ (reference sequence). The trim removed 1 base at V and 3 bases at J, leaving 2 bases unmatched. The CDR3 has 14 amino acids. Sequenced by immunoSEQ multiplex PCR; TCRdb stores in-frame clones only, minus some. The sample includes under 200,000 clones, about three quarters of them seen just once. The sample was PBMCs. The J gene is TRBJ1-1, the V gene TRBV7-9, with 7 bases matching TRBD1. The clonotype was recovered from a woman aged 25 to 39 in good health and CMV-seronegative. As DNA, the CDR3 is TGTGCCAGCAGCTTAGGGGGACAGTACACTGAAGCTTTCTTT. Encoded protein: CASSLGGQYTEAFF.